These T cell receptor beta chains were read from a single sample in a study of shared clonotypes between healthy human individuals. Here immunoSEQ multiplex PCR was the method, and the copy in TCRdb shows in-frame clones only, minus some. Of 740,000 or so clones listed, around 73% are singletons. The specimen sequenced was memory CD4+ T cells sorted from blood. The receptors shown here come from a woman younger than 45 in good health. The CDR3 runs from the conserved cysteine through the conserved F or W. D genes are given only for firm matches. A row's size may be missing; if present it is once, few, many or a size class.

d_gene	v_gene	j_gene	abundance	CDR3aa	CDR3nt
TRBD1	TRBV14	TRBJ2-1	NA	CASSRPGQVYNEQFF	TGTGCCAGCAGCCGACCGGGACAGGTCTACAATGAGCAGTTCTTC
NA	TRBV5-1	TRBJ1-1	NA	CASSLEGFEAFF	TGCGCCAGCAGCTTGGAGGGGTTTGAAGCTTTCTTT
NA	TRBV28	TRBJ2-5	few	CASSPIRDRKGQETQYF	TGTGCCAGCAGTCCCATACGGGACCGTAAGGGCCAAGAGACCCAGTACTTC
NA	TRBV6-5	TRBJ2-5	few	CASSYSWAGVYETQYF	TGTGCCAGCAGTTACTCCTGGGCGGGCGTATATGAGACCCAGTACTTC
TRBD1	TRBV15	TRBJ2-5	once	CATSRDKDRGYRPSQETQYF	TGTGCCACCAGCAGAGATAAGGACAGGGGTTACCGACCGAGCCAAGAGACCCAGTACTTC
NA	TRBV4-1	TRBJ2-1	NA	CASSRTSMENNEQFF	TGCGCCAGCAGCCGCACTAGCATGGAGAACAATGAGCAGTTCTTC
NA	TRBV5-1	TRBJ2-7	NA	CASSLELPSSYEQYF	TGCGCCAGCAGCTTGGAACTTCCGAGCTCCTACGAGCAGTACTTC
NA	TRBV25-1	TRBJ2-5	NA	CASSEGRGKETQYF	TGTGCCAGCAGTGAAGGCAGGGGAAAAGAGACCCAGTACTTC
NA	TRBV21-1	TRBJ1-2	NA	CASSKVGRGYYGYTF	TGTGCCAGCAGCAAAGTAGGAAGGGGATACTATGGCTACACCTTC
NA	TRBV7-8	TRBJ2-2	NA	CASSPRKGYTGELFF	TGTGCCAGCAGCCCCCGAAAGGGCTACACCGGGGAGCTGTTTTTT
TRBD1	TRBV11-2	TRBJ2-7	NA	CASSRTPGQGYHEQYF	TGTGCCAGCAGCAGGACCCCGGGACAGGGATACCACGAGCAGTACTTC